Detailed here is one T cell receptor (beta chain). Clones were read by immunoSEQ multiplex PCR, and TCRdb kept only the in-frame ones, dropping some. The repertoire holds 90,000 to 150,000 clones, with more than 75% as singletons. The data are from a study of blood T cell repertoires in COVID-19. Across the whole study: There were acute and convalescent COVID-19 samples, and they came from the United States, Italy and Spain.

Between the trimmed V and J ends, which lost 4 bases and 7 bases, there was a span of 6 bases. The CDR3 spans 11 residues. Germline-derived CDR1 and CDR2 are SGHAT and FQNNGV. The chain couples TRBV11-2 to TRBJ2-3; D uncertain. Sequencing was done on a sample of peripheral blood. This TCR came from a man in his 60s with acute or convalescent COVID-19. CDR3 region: CASSSTNTQYF. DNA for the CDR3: TGTGCCAGCAGCTCTACGAATACGCAGTATTTT.